This record covers a single T cell receptor beta chain. Libraries were prepared by immunoSEQ multiplex PCR; TCRdb keeps only in-frame clonotypes and omits some of them. The table shows about 240,000 clones, with roughly nine tenths occurring only once. The entry originates in a study of blood T cell repertoires in COVID-19. V was pared by 5 bases and J by 5 bases, with 6 bases of the junction left unmatched. Germline assignment: CDR1 MNHEY and CDR2 SMNVEV (reference sequence). The CDR3 is 14 residues long. Specimen: peripheral blood. This sequence was found in a man between 60 and 75 years old who had recovered from COVID-19. The chain couples TRBV27 to TRBJ2-3; TRBD1 agrees at 8 bases. DNA for the CDR3: TGTGCCAGCAGTCCCCGACAGGGGAAAGATACGCAGTATTTT. Its protein is CASSPRQGKDTQYF.